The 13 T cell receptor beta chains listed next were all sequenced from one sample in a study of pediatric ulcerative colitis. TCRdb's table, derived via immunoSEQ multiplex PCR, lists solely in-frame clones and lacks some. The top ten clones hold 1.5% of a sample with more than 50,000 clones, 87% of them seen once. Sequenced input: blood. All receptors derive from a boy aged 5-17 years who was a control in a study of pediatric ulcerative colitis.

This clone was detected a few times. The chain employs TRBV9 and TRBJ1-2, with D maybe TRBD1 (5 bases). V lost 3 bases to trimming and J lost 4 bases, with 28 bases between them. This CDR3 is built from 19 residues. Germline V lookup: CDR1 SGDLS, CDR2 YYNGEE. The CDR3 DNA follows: TGTGCCAGCAGCGAAGGCCTCCGGGGAGGCAGGGATGGTGCCTATGGCTACACCTTC. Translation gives CASSEGLRGGRDGAYGYTF.

CDR3 DNA: TGTGCCAGCAGCTCGCTAGACAGCCCGCGAAACACCATATATTTT. Protein sequence: CASSSLDSPRNTIYF. This chain joins TRBV7-6 and TRBJ1-3; maybe TRBD1 (5 bases). Germline lookup yields CDR1 SGHVS and CDR2 FNYEAQ. The V end lost 4 bases, the J end lost 5 bases, and 15 bases lay between the germline ends. CDR3 length: 15 amino acids.

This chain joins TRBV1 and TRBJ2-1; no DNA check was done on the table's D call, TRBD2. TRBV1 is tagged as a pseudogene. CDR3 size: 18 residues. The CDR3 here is CTTPPSGGSPSSYNEQFF. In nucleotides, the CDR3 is TGCACCACCCCCCCGAGCGGGGGGTCGCCTTCCTCCTACAATGAGCAGTTCTTC.

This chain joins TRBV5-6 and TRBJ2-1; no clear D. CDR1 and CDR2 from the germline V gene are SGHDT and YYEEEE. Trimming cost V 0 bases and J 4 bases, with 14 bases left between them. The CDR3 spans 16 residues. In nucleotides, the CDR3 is TGTGCCAGCAGCTTGGACTACCAGTTAAGTTACAATGAGCAGTTCTTC. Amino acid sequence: CASSLDYQLSYNEQFF. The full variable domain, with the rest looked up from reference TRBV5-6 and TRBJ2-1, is DAGVTQSPTHLIKTRGQQVTLRCSPKSGHDTVSWYQQALGQGPQFIFQYYEEEERQRGNFPDRFSGHQFPNYSSELNVNALLLGDSALYLCASSLDYQLSYNEQFFGPGTRLTVL.

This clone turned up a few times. The chain's CDR3 is CASSEQGYSNQPQHF. DNA of the CDR3: TGTGCCAGCAGCGAGCAGGGATATAGCAATCAGCCCCAGCATTTT. The rearrangement links TRBV7-8 to TRBJ1-5, with D perhaps TRBD1 (5 bases). The CDR3 has 15 amino acids. Deletions cut 5 bases from V and 0 bases from J, with 11 bases between. Germline loops: CDR1 SGHVS, CDR2 FQNEAQ.

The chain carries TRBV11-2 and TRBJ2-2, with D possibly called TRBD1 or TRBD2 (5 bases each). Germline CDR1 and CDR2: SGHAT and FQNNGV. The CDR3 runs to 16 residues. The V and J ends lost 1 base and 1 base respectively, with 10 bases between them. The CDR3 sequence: CASSLVGTQNTGELFF. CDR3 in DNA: TGTGCCAGCAGCTTAGTCGGGACGCAGAACACCGGGGAGCTGTTTTTT.

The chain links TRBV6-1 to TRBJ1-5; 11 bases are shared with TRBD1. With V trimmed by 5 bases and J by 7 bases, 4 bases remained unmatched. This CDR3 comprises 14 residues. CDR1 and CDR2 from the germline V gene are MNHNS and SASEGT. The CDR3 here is CASSLGQGGQPQHF. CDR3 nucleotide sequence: TGTGCCAGCAGTCTGGGACAGGGGGGACAGCCCCAGCATTTT.

CDR3 sequence (DNA): TGTGCCAGCAGCCTTGGAGAGGGGTTTGAGTCCTACGAGCAGTACTTC. Its translation: CASSLGEGFESYEQYF. This chain links TRBV13 with TRBJ2-7; the D call may be TRBD1 or TRBD2 (5 bases each). The CDR3 has 16 amino acids. The germline V gene has CDR1 PRHDT and CDR2 FYEKMQ (reference sequence). Trimming took off 5 bases at V and 1 base at J, with 18 bases between the two ends.

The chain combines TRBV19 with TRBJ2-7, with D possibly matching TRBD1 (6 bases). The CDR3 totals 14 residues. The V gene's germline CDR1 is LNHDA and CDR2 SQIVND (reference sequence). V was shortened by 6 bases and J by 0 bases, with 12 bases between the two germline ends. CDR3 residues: CASRAGVNSYEQYF. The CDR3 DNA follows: TGTGCCAGTAGGGCAGGGGTCAACTCCTACGAGCAGTACTTC.

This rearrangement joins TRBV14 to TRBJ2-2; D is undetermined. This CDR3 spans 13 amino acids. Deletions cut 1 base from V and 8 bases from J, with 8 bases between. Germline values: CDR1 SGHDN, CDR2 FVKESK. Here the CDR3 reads CASSQVFGGELFF. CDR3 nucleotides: TGTGCCAGCAGCCAAGTCTTCGGAGGGGAGCTGTTTTTT.

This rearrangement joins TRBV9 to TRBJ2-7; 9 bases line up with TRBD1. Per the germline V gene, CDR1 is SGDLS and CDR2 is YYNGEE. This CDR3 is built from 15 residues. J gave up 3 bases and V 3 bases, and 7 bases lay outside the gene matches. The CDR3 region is CASSAPGTGSYEQYF. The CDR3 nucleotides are TGTGCCAGCAGCGCGCCCGGGACAGGGAGCTACGAGCAGTACTTC.

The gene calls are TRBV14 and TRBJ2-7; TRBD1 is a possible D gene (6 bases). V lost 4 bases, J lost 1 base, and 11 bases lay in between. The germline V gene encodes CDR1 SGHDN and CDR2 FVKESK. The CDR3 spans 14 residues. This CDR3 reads CASSRTVLSYEQYF. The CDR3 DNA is TGTGCCAGCAGCCGGACAGTCCTATCCTACGAGCAGTACTTC.

The CDR3 sequence: CASSGYFDYEQYF. DNA of the CDR3: TGTGCCAGTAGTGGCTACTTCGACTACGAGCAGTACTTC. This chain links TRBV27 with TRBJ2-7; D unresolved. Per the germline V gene, CDR1 is MNHEY and CDR2 is SMNVEV (reference sequence). The CDR3 contains 13 residues. The ends were cut back, 9 bases at V and 3 bases at J, with 15 bases in the middle.